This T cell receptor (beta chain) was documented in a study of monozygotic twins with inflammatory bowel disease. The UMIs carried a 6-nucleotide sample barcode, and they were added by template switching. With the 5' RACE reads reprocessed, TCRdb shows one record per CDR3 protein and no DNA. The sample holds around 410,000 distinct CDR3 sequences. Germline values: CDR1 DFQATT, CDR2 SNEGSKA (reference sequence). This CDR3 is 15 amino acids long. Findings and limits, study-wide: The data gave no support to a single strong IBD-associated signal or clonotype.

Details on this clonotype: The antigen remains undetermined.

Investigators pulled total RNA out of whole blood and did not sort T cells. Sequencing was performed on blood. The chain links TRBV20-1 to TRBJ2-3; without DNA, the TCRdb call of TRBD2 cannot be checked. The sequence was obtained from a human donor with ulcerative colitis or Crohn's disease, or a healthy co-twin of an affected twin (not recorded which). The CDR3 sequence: CSARDPGLALDTQYF.